This T cell receptor beta chain was recorded in a study of response to subunit inactivated influenza vaccine. General study points: That few new T cells are recruited by each seasonal influenza vaccination was the authors' suggestion.

MiXCR was run by TCRdb on the RT-PCR reads, yielding one entry per CDR3 protein. The data contain hundreds of thousands of distinct CDR3 sequences, 15% to 20% of them singletons. This clonotype was recorded at least ten times. Its antigen is unidentified. The input for sequencing was CD4+ T cells sorted from PBMCs, taken 23 to 25 months after vaccination. The sequence was obtained from a man aged 45 to 75 who received an inactivated influenza vaccine.

The CDR3 DNA reads TGTGCCAGCAGCGTAGAGCCACAGGGGGGCTATGGCTACACCTTC. Translation gives CASSVEPQGGYGYTF. The chain combines TRBV9 with TRBJ1-2; 8 bases match TRBD1. The J segment lost 4 bases and the V segment lost 0 bases, leaving 5 bases of the junction unmatched. The CDR3 runs to 15 residues. Germline V gene sequence: CDR1 SGDLS, CDR2 YYNGEE.